This T cell receptor (beta chain) was obtained from a study of T cells in Graves' hyperthyroidism and ophthalmopathy. This clonotype has at least ten counts. The germline CDR1 and CDR2 sequences are LNHDA and SQIVND (reference sequence). V gave up 4 bases and J gave up 8 bases, with 18 bases separating them. The CDR3 has 15 amino acids. Using RNA transcripts as the source, TCR beta CDR3 regions were amplified. The primer set for the first-round RT-PCR of the TCR CDR3 was HTBI. In TCRdb, the multiplex PCR reads were re-called with MiXCR into one record per CDR3 protein. The table has 40,000 to 60,000 distinct CDR3 sequences, around 48% seen once; the top ten hold roughly a tenth.

Sample: blood. This TCR was sampled from a woman between 45 and 60 years old with Graves' ophthalmopathy. The rearrangement joins TRBV19 to TRBJ1-3; D gene unclear. CDR3 amino acids: CASSTRTSIRDTIYF. In DNA, the CDR3 is TGTGCCAGTAGTACTCGGACCAGTATCAGAGACACCATATATTTT.